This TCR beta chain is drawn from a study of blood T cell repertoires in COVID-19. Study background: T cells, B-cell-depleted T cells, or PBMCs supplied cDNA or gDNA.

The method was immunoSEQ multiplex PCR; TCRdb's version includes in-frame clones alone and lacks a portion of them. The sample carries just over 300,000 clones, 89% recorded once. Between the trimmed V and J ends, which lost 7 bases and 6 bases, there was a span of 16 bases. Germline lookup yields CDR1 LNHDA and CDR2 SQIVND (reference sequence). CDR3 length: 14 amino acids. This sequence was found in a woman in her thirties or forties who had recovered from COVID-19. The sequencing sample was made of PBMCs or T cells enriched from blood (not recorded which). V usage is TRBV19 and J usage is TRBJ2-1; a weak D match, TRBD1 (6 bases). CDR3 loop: CASTTGNAFNEQFF. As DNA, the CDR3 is TGTGCCAGTACCACAGGGAACGCCTTCAATGAGCAGTTCTTC.